Shown below are 18 T cell receptor beta chains from a single sample sequenced in a study of CD8+CD57+ T cells in acquired aplastic anemia. By flow cytometry, patients selected for sequencing had shown an expansion of CD8+CD57+ cells. TCR beta VDJ combinations and CDR3 sequences were profiled from genomic DNA. TCRdb re-called the reads with MiXCR, one entry per CDR3 protein. The data contain a few hundred thousand distinct CDR3 sequences, around 50% of them seen just once; the ten biggest clones take up 15% to 20%. The sample consisted of sorted CD4+, CD8+, or CD8+CD57+ T cells (not recorded which) from PBMCs. The receptors come from a human donor with aplastic anemia.

In this sample, this clonotype turned up a few times. V gene TRBV5-5 combines with J gene TRBJ2-3, with 11 bases lining up with TRBD2. The CDR3 loop spans 16 amino acids. V lost 5 bases and J lost 1; bases outside the gene matches: 6. CDR1 is SGHKS and CDR2 is YYEKEE in the germline V gene (reference sequence). The CDR3 is CASSGLAGGRTDTQYF. In nucleotides, the CDR3 is TGTGCCAGCAGTGGGCTAGCGGGGGGACGCACAGATACGCAGTATTTT. Supplemented by reference TRBV5-5 and TRBJ2-3, the full variable domain reads DAGVTQSPTHLIKTRGQQVTLRCSPISGHKSVSWYQQVLGQGPQFIFQYYEKEERGRGNFPDRFSARQFPNYSSELNVNALLLGDSALYLCASSGLAGGRTDTQYFGPGTRLTVL.

V gene TRBV10-2 combines with J gene TRBJ1-5, with D possibly being TRBD1 (5 bases). Germline V gene lookup returns CDR1 WSHSY and CDR2 SAAADI. Trimming stripped 8 bases from V and 0 bases from J, with 11 bases between. There are 14 residues in the CDR3. In nucleotides, the CDR3 is TGCGCCAGCTCTGGGGCAAATAGCAATCAGCCCCAGCATTTT. It codes for CASSGANSNQPQHF.

The gene calls are TRBV20-1 and TRBJ2-1, with 9 positions matching TRBD1. CDR1 is DFQATT, CDR2 SNEGSKA, per germline (reference sequence). This CDR3 spans 14 amino acids. V was clipped by 6 bases and J by 2 bases; unmatched bases: 5. Written as DNA, the CDR3 is TGCAGTGCCCGAGGACAGGGGACCTACAATGAGCAGTTCTTC. It codes for CSARGQGTYNEQFF.

This clonotype was seen more than once but under ten times. The genes are TRBV20-1 and TRBJ2-7; 10 nucleotides agree with TRBD1. V was clipped by 3 bases and J by 5 bases; unmatched bases: 1. CDR1 and CDR2 from the germline V gene are DFQATT and SNEGSKA (reference sequence). This CDR3 is built from 12 residues. In nucleotides, the CDR3 is TGCAGTGCTAGTGGGACAGGGGACGAGCAGTACTTC. This gives the protein CSASGTGDEQYF.

Many counts were recorded for this clonotype. This chain connects TRBV6-5 to TRBJ1-1, with 8 nucleotides matching TRBD1. The germline gives CDR1 MNHEY, CDR2 SVGAGI. CDR3 length: 12 residues. Trimming cost V 6 bases and J 5 bases; bases outside gene matches: 2. This CDR3 is CASRNRGTEAFF. CDR3 nucleotides: TGTGCCAGCAGGAACAGGGGGACTGAAGCTTTCTTT.

The chain carries TRBV5-4 and TRBJ2-1; D not certain. Germline V gene lookup returns CDR1 SGHNT and CDR2 YYREEE (reference sequence). The CDR3 is 13 residues long. Trimming removed 2 bases from V and 12 bases from J, with 15 bases in between. This CDR3 reads CASSLAPRIMQFF. DNA for the CDR3: TGTGCCAGCAGCTTAGCGCCCAGGATTATGCAGTTCTTC.

Ten or more counts support this clonotype. V gene TRBV6-1 combines with J gene TRBJ2-7; 9 bases are shared with TRBD2. Germline V lookup: CDR1 MNHNS, CDR2 SASEGT. The CDR3 consists of 14 residues. V trimming: 6 bases; J trimming: 0 bases; junction bases outside the gene matches: 3. The CDR3 nucleotides read TGTGCCAGCAGCCCTAGCGGGGTCTCCTACGAGCAGTACTTC. This translates into CASSPSGVSYEQYF.

This clonotype is a singleton in its sample. The V and J genes are TRBV28 and TRBJ1-1; D unresolved. This CDR3 is built from 13 residues. Germline CDR1 is MDHEN and CDR2 is SYDVKM. V gave up 10 bases and J gave up 1 base, with 13 bases separating them. The CDR3 bases are TGTGCCATCAGCCGGACCGGGAACACTGAAGCTTTCTTT. This encodes CAISRTGNTEAFF.

At least ten counts were recorded for this clonotype. The gene calls are TRBV2 and TRBJ2-2, with D uncertain. The germline V and J ends were trimmed by 5 bases and 6 bases, with 10 bases remaining between them. CDR3 length: 13 amino acids. Germline-derived CDR1 and CDR2 are SNHLY and FYNNEI. In nucleotides, the CDR3 is TGTGCCAGCAGTACGCCGCCGGCCGGGGAGCTGTTTTTT. This sequence encodes CASSTPPAGELFF.

Many counts were recorded for this clonotype. The J gene is TRBJ2-1, the V gene TRBV3-1; D is ambiguous. The CDR3 sequence is 13 residues long. V was trimmed by 4 bases and J by 5 bases, leaving 9 bases between them. Germline CDR1 reads LGHDT; CDR2 reads YNNKEL (reference sequence). DNA of the CDR3: TGTGCCAGCAGCCCCAGTGGCGACAATGAGCAGTTCTTC. Translation gives CASSPSGDNEQFF.

This clonotype showed up many times. The chain recombines TRBV5-8 with TRBJ1-5; 7 bases are shared with TRBD1. The CDR3 extends over 15 amino acids. The germline V gene has CDR1 SGHTS and CDR2 YDEGEE. V lost 4 bases to trimming and J lost 2 bases; unmatched junction nucleotides: 6. The CDR3 nucleotides read TGTGCCAGCAGCCAGGGGGGACCCGGCAATCAGCCCCAGCATTTT. As protein: CASSQGGPGNQPQHF.

In this sample, this clonotype turned up many times. The chain employs TRBV19 and TRBJ1-6; D is possibly TRBD1 (5 bases). The CDR3 spans 16 residues. Germline V gene data show CDR1 as LNHDA and CDR2 as SQIVND (reference sequence). V was clipped by 3 bases and J by 8 bases, with 17 bases between them. The chain's CDR3 is CASSIRTGGVDSPLHF. CDR3 sequence (DNA): TGTGCCAGTAGTATCCGAACGGGGGGTGTGGATTCACCCCTCCACTTT.

This clonotype was recorded at least ten times. This chain connects TRBV24-1 to TRBJ2-7; 9 nucleotides line up with TRBD1. CDR3 length: 15 amino acids. Losses at the gene ends were 11 bases for V and 3 bases for J; bases not matched to a gene: 13. Germline V CDR1 and CDR2: KGHDR, SFDVKD. CDR3: CAIHLIGTGFYEQYF. CDR3 DNA sequence: TGTGCCATCCACCTCATCGGGACAGGGTTCTACGAGCAGTACTTC.

The chain is built from TRBV7-6 and TRBJ2-7, with D unresolved. The V gene's germline CDR1 is SGHVS and CDR2 FNYEAQ. Trimming removed 0 bases at V and 5 bases at J, with 14 bases between. The CDR3 consists of 15 residues. CDR3 coding DNA: TGTGCCAGCAGCTTAGCGGACGACCTTAGGGACGAGCAGTACTTC. This gives the protein CASSLADDLRDEQYF.

The rearrangement joins TRBV29-1 to TRBJ2-7; tentatively, D is TRBD1 (5 bases). Germline V CDR1 and CDR2: SQVTM, ANQGSEA. The CDR3 contains 13 residues. The V end was cut by 4 bases, the J end by 5 bases, with 15 bases between. The CDR3 nucleotides are TGCAGCGTTGGGGTTCAGGGAAAACACGAGCAGTACTTC. It encodes CSVGVQGKHEQYF.

Concerning this clonotype: A read error may account for a junction end that differs from germline. The rearrangement joins TRBV10-3 to TRBJ1-3, with 7 bases identical to TRBD1. Germline V lookup: CDR1 ENHRY, CDR2 SYGVKD. CDR3 length: 18 amino acids. The CDR3 DNA reads TGTGCCATCAGTGAGAAGTTGGCGACAGGGTCCTTAGGAAACACCATGTATTTT. It yields the protein CAISEKLATGSLGNTMYF.

V and J are TRBV28 and TRBJ1-1, with no clear D. This CDR3 is 13 amino acids long. The germline V and J ends were trimmed by 3 bases and 6 bases, with 11 bases remaining between them. Germline CDR1 is MDHEN and CDR2 is SYDVKM. CDR3 sequence: CASSFAWASEAFF. The CDR3 coding sequence is TGTGCCAGCAGTTTTGCGTGGGCGTCTGAAGCTTTCTTT.

This clonotype was found once. This sequence joins TRBV4-3 and TRBJ2-7, with 9 bases matching TRBD1. CDR3 size: 15 residues. Germline V lookup: CDR1 LGHNA, CDR2 YSLEER. J gave up 2 bases and V 0 bases, and 2 bases lay outside the gene matches. CDR3 sequence reads: CASSQERQGAYEQYF. CDR3 in DNA: TGCGCCAGCAGCCAAGAAAGACAGGGGGCCTACGAGCAGTACTTC.